The TCR beta chain under discussion was sequenced for a study of post-analysis software for immune sequencing data. Study-level points and caveats: Higher frequency in patients than in controls was seen for roughly five TRBV segments, with TRBV5-6, TRBV5-1 and TRBV20-1 among them.

Turning to this clonotype: Its antigen is currently unknown.

Unique molecular identifiers were built into the TCR beta cDNA libraries. The authors obtained approximately 540,000 cDNA molecules from roughly 1 to 10 million T cells. TCRdb reanalysed the PCR reads using MiXCR and keeps one entry per CDR3 protein. The sample consists of hundreds of thousands of distinct CDR3 sequences, roughly 40% of them appearing once. The CDR3 extends over 13 amino acids. V gave up 4 bases and J gave up 4 bases, with 10 bases separating them. The source is a girl aged 5 to 17 with multiple sclerosis. Sequenced input: blood. J is TRBJ1-2 and V is TRBV12-3 or TRBV12-4, with D uncertain. The CDR3 nucleotides are TGTGCCAGCAGTTATCCCCCAACCTATGGCTACACCTTC. Translating it yields CASSYPPTYGYTF.